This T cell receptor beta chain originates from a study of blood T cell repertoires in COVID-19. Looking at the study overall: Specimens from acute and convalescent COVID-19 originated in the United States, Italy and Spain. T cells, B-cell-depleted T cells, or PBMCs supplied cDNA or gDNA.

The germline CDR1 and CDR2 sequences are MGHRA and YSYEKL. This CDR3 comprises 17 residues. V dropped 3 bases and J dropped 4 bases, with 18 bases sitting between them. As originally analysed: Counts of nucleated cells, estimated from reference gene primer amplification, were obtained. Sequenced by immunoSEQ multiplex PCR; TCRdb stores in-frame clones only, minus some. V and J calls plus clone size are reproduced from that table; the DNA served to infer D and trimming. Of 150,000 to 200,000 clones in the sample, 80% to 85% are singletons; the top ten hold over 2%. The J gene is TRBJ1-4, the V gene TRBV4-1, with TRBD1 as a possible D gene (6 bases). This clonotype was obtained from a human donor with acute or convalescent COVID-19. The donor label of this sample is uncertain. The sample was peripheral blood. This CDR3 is CASSHLPDSSHNEKLFF. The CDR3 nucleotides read TGCGCCAGCAGCCACCTCCCGGACAGTTCCCATAATGAAAAACTGTTTTTT.